Sequencing of this T cell receptor (beta chain) was carried out in a study of hypomethylating agent response in myelodysplastic syndrome. For the study at large: Of the myelodysplastic syndrome patients, several were male, 2 female. Complete response or hematologic improvement counted as response; others were non-responders.

Bulk bone marrow was analyzed without sorting T-cell subsets. With 2 bases removed from V and 1 base from J, the gap between germline ends came to 11 bases. The length of the CDR3 is 15 residues. In germline, CDR1 is MNHNS, CDR2 SASEGT. At survey resolution, roughly 400 ng of DNA per sample was split into two 200 ng replicates. Libraries were prepared by immunoSEQ multiplex PCR; TCRdb keeps only in-frame clonotypes and omits some of them. This table has around 5,700 clones, 88% appearing once. This sequence was found in a human donor with myelodysplastic syndrome. J is TRBJ1-1 and V is TRBV6-1, with D uncertain. The material sequenced was bone marrow, taken before or after starting hypomethylating agent treatment for myelodysplastic syndrome (not recorded which). The CDR3 coding sequence is TGTGCCAGCAGTGAATTATTCAGCGGGAACACTGAAGCTTTCTTT. It codes for CASSELFSGNTEAFF.